This T cell receptor beta chain was recovered during a study of T cells in Graves' hyperthyroidism and ophthalmopathy. Graves' hyperthyroidism was deemed stable given no ophthalmopathy progression within 18 months. Orbital computed tomography, thyroid ultrasound, serum thyroxine and TRAb, and clinical symptoms together informed the diagnoses. Germline CDR1 is SGDLS and CDR2 is YYNGEE. CDR3 length equals 14 residues. V was trimmed by 4 bases and J by 8 bases, leaving 15 bases between them. RNA transcripts served as the template for amplifying TCR beta CDR3 regions. The HTBI set primed first-round TCR CDR3 RT-PCR. Each CDR3 protein is one row after TCRdb ran MiXCR on the multiplex PCR reads. The sample lists 450,000 to 700,000 distinct CDR3 sequences; 46% were seen once. As to this clonotype: Being one base from a much bigger clone, this may be a read error.

Material: peripheral blood or thyroid tissue (not recorded which). The chain joins TRBV9 to TRBJ1-4; D is ambiguous. The receptor comes from a young woman with Graves' hyperthyroidism. DNA for the CDR3: TGTGCCAGCAGCCCGAACGGCCTGGAAGAAAAACTGTTTTTT. The encoded protein is CASSPNGLEEKLFF.